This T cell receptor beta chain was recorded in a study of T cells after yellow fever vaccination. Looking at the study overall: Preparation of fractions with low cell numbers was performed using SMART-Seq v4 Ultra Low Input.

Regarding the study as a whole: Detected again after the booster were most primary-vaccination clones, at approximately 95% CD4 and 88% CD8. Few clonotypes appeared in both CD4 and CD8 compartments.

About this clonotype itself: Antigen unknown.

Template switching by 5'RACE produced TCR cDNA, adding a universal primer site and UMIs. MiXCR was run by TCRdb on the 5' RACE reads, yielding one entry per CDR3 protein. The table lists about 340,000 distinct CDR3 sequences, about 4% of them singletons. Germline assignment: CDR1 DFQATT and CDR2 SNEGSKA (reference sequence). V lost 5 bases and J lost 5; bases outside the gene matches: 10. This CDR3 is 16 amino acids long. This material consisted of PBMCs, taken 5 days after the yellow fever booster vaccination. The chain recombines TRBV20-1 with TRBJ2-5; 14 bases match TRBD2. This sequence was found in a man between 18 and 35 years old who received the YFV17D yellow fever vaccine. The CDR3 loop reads CSAEHGLAGGSETQYF. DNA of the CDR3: TGCAGTGCTGAACACGGACTAGCGGGGGGTAGTGAGACCCAGTACTTC.